Each of the 24 T cell receptor beta chains below was sequenced from the same sample in a study of blood T cell repertoires in COVID-19. Produced via immunoSEQ multiplex PCR; TCRdb's table is partial and in-frame only. This table has some 270,000 clones, approximately 85% appearing once. Sequencing was performed on PBMCs or T cells enriched from blood (not recorded which). The receptors here all came from a woman between 50 and 59 years old with acute COVID-19.

This rearrangement joins TRBV5-1 to TRBJ2-7; a possible D gene is TRBD1 (6 bases). The CDR3 spans 12 residues. The germline V gene encodes CDR1 SGHRS and CDR2 YFSETQ. V dropped 3 bases and J dropped 7 bases, with 11 bases sitting between them. This CDR3 is CASSSSGVEQYF. The CDR3 DNA sequence: TGCGCCAGCAGCTCTTCAGGGGTTGAGCAGTACTTC.

J is TRBJ1-5 and V is TRBV6-1, with a tentative D call TRBD1 (5 bases). The V end lost 0 bases, the J end lost 1 base, and 16 bases lay between the germline ends. CDR1 and CDR2 from the germline V gene are MNHNS and SASEGT. This CDR3 contains 18 residues. The CDR3 bases are TGTGCCAGCAGTGAAGCGCTATTACACAGGACAAGCAATCAGCCCCAGCATTTT. It translates to CASSEALLHRTSNQPQHF.

This clone was observed once. The chain links TRBV15 to TRBJ1-2; TRBD1 aligns across 7 bases. V dropped 1 base and J dropped 5; count of bases not matched to a gene: 10. The CDR3 spans 16 residues. CDR1 and CDR2 from the germline V gene are LNHNV and YYDKDF (reference sequence). CDR3: CATSRGQGATFYGYTF. Written as DNA, the CDR3 is TGTGCCACCAGCAGAGGACAGGGCGCTACTTTTTATGGCTACACCTTC.

This chain connects TRBV11-2 to TRBJ1-2; D gene uncertain. V was shortened by 0 bases and J by 5 bases, with 10 bases between the two germline ends. Germline loops: CDR1 SGHAT, CDR2 FQNNGV. The CDR3 is made up of 14 amino acids. The CDR3 loop is CASSLEIAGYGYTF. The CDR3 nucleotides are TGTGCCAGCAGCTTAGAAATAGCGGGATATGGCTACACCTTC. The variable domain in full, with the rest retrieved from reference TRBV11-2 and TRBJ1-2, is EAGVAQSPRYKIIEKRQSVAFWCNPISGHATLYWYQQILGQGPKLLIQFQNNGVVDDSQLPKDRFSAERLKGVDSTLKIQPAKLEDSAVYLCASSLEIAGYGYTFGSGTRLTVV.

CDR3 bases: TGTGCCAGCAGTATTCGACAGGAGGATGAGCAGTTCTTC. This gives the protein CASSIRQEDEQFF. V usage is TRBV2 and J usage is TRBJ2-1; TRBD1 might be the D (6 bases). Germline CDR1 reads SNHLY; CDR2 reads FYNNEI. This CDR3 comprises 13 residues. Trimming pared 5 bases from V and 8 bases from J, leaving 13 bases between.

The chain carries TRBV7-8 and TRBJ2-7; weak D call: TRBD2 (5 bases). Germline lookup yields CDR1 SGHVS and CDR2 FQNEAQ. V was shortened by 0 bases and J by 1 base, with 7 bases between the two germline ends. This CDR3 contains 14 residues. The CDR3 here is CASSLASGSYEQYF. The CDR3 nucleotides read TGTGCCAGCAGCTTAGCTTCGGGGTCCTACGAGCAGTACTTC.

The chain carries TRBV7-8 and TRBJ2-7; 11 bases fit TRBD1. The junction had 12 bases not matched to a gene; V was cut back by 5 bases and J by 3 bases. CDR1 is SGHVS and CDR2 is FQNEAQ in the germline V gene. The CDR3 is 17 residues long. The CDR3 protein is CASSLGTGGAMFYEQYF. The CDR3 DNA reads TGTGCCAGCAGCCTTGGGACAGGGGGGGCTATGTTCTACGAGCAGTACTTC.

This clone has only one observation. CDR3 protein: CASSNELGVGYGYTF. In DNA form, the CDR3 reads TGTGCCAGCAGCAATGAGCTCGGGGTAGGCTATGGCTACACCTTC. The chain is built from TRBV4-2 and TRBJ1-2, with D unresolved. The CDR3 totals 15 residues. Trimming cost V 5 bases and J 4 bases, with 17 bases left between them. Per germline, CDR1 LGHNA and CDR2 YNFKEQ.

The chain employs TRBV13 and TRBJ2-7; TRBD1 matches 9 bases. CDR3 length equals 15 residues. The germline V gene has CDR1 PRHDT and CDR2 FYEKMQ (reference sequence). J lost 3 bases, V lost 6 bases, and 9 bases had no gene match. The CDR3 protein is CASSSPGQGYYEQYF. The DNA for the CDR3 is TGTGCCAGCAGTAGCCCGGGACAGGGTTACTACGAGCAGTACTTC.

The V and J genes are TRBV5-8 and TRBJ1-2; a possible D gene is TRBD1 (6 bases). The V gene lost 0 bases and the J gene lost 8 bases, with 23 bases spanning the gap. The CDR3 is 17 residues long. CDR1 and CDR2 from the germline V gene are SGHTS and YDEGEE. CDR3 DNA: TGTGCCAGCAGCTTGGTTGGTACTGCGGACAGAGCCAAGGGCTACACCTTC. Its translation is CASSLVGTADRAKGYTF.

The CDR3 sequence is CASSLIPGQGFDGYTF. CDR3 coding DNA: TGTGCCAGCTCACTCATCCCGGGACAGGGGTTCGATGGCTACACCTTC. The V call is TRBV18, the J call TRBJ1-2; 10 nucleotides agree with TRBD1. This CDR3 is 16 amino acids long. Germline CDR1 is KGHSH and CDR2 is LQKENI. Trimming cost V 4 bases and J 6 bases; bases outside gene matches: 11.

V is TRBV6-2 or TRBV6-3 and J is TRBJ1-1; the match to TRBD1 covers 8 bases. V lost 4 bases and J lost 5; bases outside the gene matches: 9. Germline loops: CDR1 MNHEY, CDR2 SVGEGT. CDR3 length: 15 residues. CDR3: CASSSDRGVGTEAFF. CDR3 sequence (DNA): TGTGCCAGCAGTTCCGACAGGGGCGTCGGGACTGAAGCTTTCTTT.

V usage is TRBV29-1 and J usage is TRBJ1-2, with 7 bases that match TRBD1. Per the germline V gene, CDR1 is SQVTM and CDR2 is ANQGSEA. V shed 4 bases and J 2 bases; nucleotides not matched to a gene: 4. This CDR3 region has 13 residues. The CDR3 nucleotides are TGCAGCGTTGGGGGGGACAGAAACTATGGCTACACCTTC. As protein: CSVGGDRNYGYTF.

The J gene is TRBJ1-3, the V gene TRBV9; 10 nucleotides align to TRBD1. The J segment lost 6 bases and the V segment lost 3 bases, leaving 12 bases of the junction unmatched. The CDR3 sequence is 17 residues long. Germline V lookup: CDR1 SGDLS, CDR2 YYNGEE. The CDR3, as DNA: TGTGCCAGCAGCGAGGCCCCTGGTGGGACAGGGGTAAACACCATATATTTT. The encoded protein is CASSEAPGGTGVNTIYF.

The rearrangement uses TRBV6-5 and TRBJ1-1; TRBD1 matches at 7 bases. The germline V gene encodes CDR1 MNHEY and CDR2 SVGAGI. The V segment lost 5 bases and the J segment 5 bases; nucleotides outside the gene matches: 11. CDR3 length: 15 residues. CDR3 region: CASSQNSQGRTEAFF. As DNA, the CDR3 is TGTGCCAGCAGTCAAAACTCACAGGGGCGGACTGAAGCTTTCTTT.

V and J are TRBV19 and TRBJ1-5; D may be TRBD1 (5 bases). Germline V CDR1 and CDR2: LNHDA, SQIVND (reference sequence). V was clipped by 5 bases and J by 0 bases, with 17 bases between them. The CDR3 is 17 residues long. In DNA, the CDR3 is TGTGCCAGTAGTGCGGGGGACCTACAATATAGCAATCAGCCCCAGCATTTT. Its protein is CASSAGDLQYSNQPQHF.

The CDR3 nucleotides read TGTGCCAGCAGCCAAAGGGAGCCAGATACGCAGTATTTT. This sequence encodes CASSQREPDTQYF. The chain couples TRBV3-1 (or the pseudogene TRBV3-2) to TRBJ2-3, with TRBD2 as a possible D gene (5 bases). This CDR3 has 13 residues. V was shortened by 2 bases and J by 4 bases, with 7 bases between the two germline ends. Germline V lookup: CDR1 LGHDT, CDR2 YNNKEL (reference sequence).

This clone has a single count. The V call is TRBV5-4, the J call TRBJ1-1, with 8 positions matching TRBD1. The germline gives CDR1 SGHNT, CDR2 YYREEE (reference sequence). The CDR3 runs to 17 residues. V lost 4 bases and J lost 4; bases outside the gene matches: 15. CDR3 residues: CASSTGQVVSRVTEAFF. The CDR3 nucleotides read TGTGCCAGCAGCACGGGACAGGTGGTGTCTCGGGTCACTGAAGCTTTCTTT.

CDR3 bases: TGTGCCAGCAATGCCGGGGACAGACGCTATGGCTACACCTTC. It specifies CASNAGDRRYGYTF. The chain employs TRBV11-2 and TRBJ1-2; 7 nucleotides match TRBD1. The CDR3 contains 14 residues. With 7 bases clipped from V and 4 bases from J, the junction kept 9 bases outside the gene matches. Germline lookup yields CDR1 SGHAT and CDR2 FQNNGV.

The V call is TRBV3-1 (or the pseudogene TRBV3-2), the J call TRBJ2-3; 11 bases fit TRBD2. This CDR3 is 16 amino acids long. With 4 bases clipped from V and 6 bases from J, the junction kept 9 bases outside the gene matches. Looked up from germline, CDR1 is LGHDT and CDR2 is YNNKEL (reference sequence). This chain's CDR3 is CASSLYIAGGVDTQYF. As DNA, the CDR3 is TGTGCCAGCAGCCTATATATAGCGGGGGGGGTTGATACGCAGTATTTT.

This clone was seen only once. The chain links TRBV11-3 to TRBJ2-7, with 7 bases matching TRBD2. Trimming removed 5 bases from V and 3 bases from J; junction bases left unmatched: 4. The CDR3 is 13 amino acids. Germline lookup yields CDR1 SGHNT and CDR2 YENEEA. CDR3 sequence reads: CASSPTGGYEQYF. CDR3 sequence (DNA): TGTGCCAGCAGCCCGACGGGGGGCTACGAGCAGTACTTC.

The chain's CDR3 is CASSFWGEAFF. The CDR3 nucleotides are TGTGCCAGCAGCTTTTGGGGGGAGGCTTTCTTT. V and J are TRBV5-5 and TRBJ1-1, with D possibly being TRBD1 (5 bases). This CDR3 has 11 amino acids. The ends were cut back, 2 bases at V and 11 bases at J, with 10 bases in the middle. The germline V gene encodes CDR1 SGHKS and CDR2 YYEKEE (reference sequence).

This clone was detected only a few times. The chain employs TRBV20-1 and TRBJ2-7; D is ambiguous. CDR3 size: 14 residues. Trimming removed 3 bases from V and 7 bases from J, with 19 bases in between. Germline values: CDR1 DFQATT, CDR2 SNEGSKA (reference sequence). CDR3 loop: CSASRMAQPPEQYF. The DNA for the CDR3 is TGCAGTGCTAGTCGAATGGCTCAACCGCCAGAGCAGTACTTC.

V and J are TRBV7-2 and TRBJ2-2, with TRBD1 identical over 10 bases. Germline V gene data show CDR1 as SGHTA and CDR2 as FQGNSA. The CDR3 length is 17 residues. The ends lost 3 bases at V and 6 bases at J; junction bases unmatched: 10. The CDR3 coding sequence is TGTGCCAGCAGCTTGGGACAGGGGTCCCCAGGCGCCGGGGAGCTGTTTTTT. Translating gives CASSLGQGSPGAGELFF.